The 8 T cell receptor beta chains given below trace back to one sample, sequenced in a study of cytomegalovirus exposure and HLA in healthy donors. The PCR made use of 60 Vbeta and 13 Jbeta primers. Measured with immunoSEQ multiplex PCR; TCRdb has only the in-frame clones, and not every one. This sample has tens of thousands of clones, with 78% found just once. The sample comprised PBMCs. These receptors came from a man between 40 and 49 years old in good health and CMV-seronegative.

The rearrangement uses TRBV2 and TRBJ2-7; D perhaps matches TRBD1 (5 bases). Looked up from germline, CDR1 is SNHLY and CDR2 is FYNNEI. Trimming shortened V by 4 bases and J by 6 bases, and 10 bases separated the two germline ends. The CDR3 sequence is 12 residues long. CDR3 sequence (DNA): TGTGCCAGCAGTGTTTTCAGGGTCGAGCAGTACTTC. Translating it yields CASSVFRVEQYF.

This clone was counted a few times. V usage is TRBV4-1 and J usage is TRBJ2-1, with 13 bases that match TRBD2. The CDR3 spans 18 residues. CDR1 MGHRA and CDR2 YSYEKL come from the germline V gene. V was clipped by 1 base and J by 4 bases; unmatched bases: 7. The CDR3 DNA reads as TGCGCCAGCAGCCAAGGGCCCACTAGCGGGGGGGTTTACAATGAGCAGTTCTTC. Encoded protein: CASSQGPTSGGVYNEQFF.

The chain employs TRBV28 and TRBJ1-5; 7 bases match TRBD1. The germline CDR1 and CDR2 sequences are MDHEN and SYDVKM. This CDR3 region has 13 residues. The J segment lost 3 bases and the V segment lost 11 bases, leaving 7 bases of the junction unmatched. CDR3 coding DNA: TGTGCCGCGCGACAGGGATTCAATCAGCCCCAGCATTTT. Translated, it gives CAARQGFNQPQHF.

This chain connects TRBV6-4 to TRBJ2-3; 9 bases are shared with TRBD2. There are 16 residues in the CDR3. J was trimmed by 0 bases and V by 0 bases; bases with no gene match: 1. Germline V CDR1 and CDR2: MRHNA, SNTAGT. CDR3 bases: TGTGCCAGCAGTGACTCGACTAGCGGAAGCACAGATACGCAGTATTTT. Translating it yields CASSDSTSGSTDTQYF.

About this clone itself: Germline is not matched at one junction end, which may reflect a read error. This rearrangement joins TRBV28 to TRBJ2-7; a possible D gene is TRBD1 (5 bases). Germline-derived CDR1 and CDR2 are MDHEN and SYDVKM. The CDR3 runs 12 residues. The CDR3 nucleotides read TGTGCCAGCAGCCAGGGCCCCTACGGGCAGTACTTC. This codes for CASSQGPYGQYF.

The V call is TRBV18, the J call TRBJ2-7, with TRBD1 as a possible D gene (6 bases). The germline V gene has CDR1 KGHSH and CDR2 LQKENI. CDR3 length equals 14 residues. Between the trimmed V and J ends, which lost 1 base and 2 bases, there was a span of 9 bases. The CDR3 region has the DNA TGTGCCAGCTCACCACAAGGACAGACCTACGAGCAGTACTTC. It yields the protein CASSPQGQTYEQYF.

The chain carries TRBV11-2 and TRBJ2-7, with 8 positions matching TRBD1. The CDR3 spans 15 residues. Germline CDR1 reads SGHAT; CDR2 reads FQNNGV. V trimming: 6 bases; J trimming: 2 bases; junction bases outside the gene matches: 9. The CDR3 here is CASSPGTGSTYEQYF. CDR3 bases: TGTGCCAGCAGTCCCGGGACAGGATCAACCTACGAGCAGTACTTC.

This clone was seen a few times. The chain has TRBV10-3 and TRBJ1-1; D might be TRBD1 (5 bases). The ends were cut back, 10 bases at V and 3 bases at J, with 15 bases in the middle. Germline-derived CDR1 and CDR2 are ENHRY and SYGVKD. CDR3 length: 13 amino acids. For the CDR3, the DNA is TGTGCCACAGCCCGAAAAGGGGACACTGAAGCTTTCTTT. It specifies CATARKGDTEAFF.